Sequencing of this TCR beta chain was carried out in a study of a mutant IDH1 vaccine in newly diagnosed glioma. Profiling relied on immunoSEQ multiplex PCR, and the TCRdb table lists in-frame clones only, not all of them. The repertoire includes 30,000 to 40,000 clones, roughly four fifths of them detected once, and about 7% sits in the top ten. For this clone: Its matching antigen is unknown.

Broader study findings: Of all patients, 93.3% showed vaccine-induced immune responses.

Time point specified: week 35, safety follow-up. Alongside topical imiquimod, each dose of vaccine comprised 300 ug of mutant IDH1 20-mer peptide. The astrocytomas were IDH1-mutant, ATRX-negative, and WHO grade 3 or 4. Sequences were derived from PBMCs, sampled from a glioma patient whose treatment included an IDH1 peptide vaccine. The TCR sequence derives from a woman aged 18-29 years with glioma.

CDR3 bases: TGTGCCAGTAGTATAAGTAGGATCTCGAACACTGAAGCTTTCTTT. It specifies CASSISRISNTEAFF. The chain is built from TRBV19 and TRBJ1-1; D uncertain. The CDR3 loop spans 15 amino acids. Germline V gene lookup returns CDR1 LNHDA and CDR2 SQIVND (reference sequence). Trimming removed 2 bases at V and 1 base at J, with 11 bases between.